The 5 T cell receptor beta chains presented below share a single source sample, sequenced in a study of early T cells in non-severe SARS-CoV-2 infection. TCRdb reprocessed the 5' RACE reads with MiXCR, giving one entry per CDR3 protein. The data show about 97,000 distinct CDR3 sequences, with roughly 11% seen just once and around 4.3% held by the top ten. The specimen comprised whole blood, sampled at baseline. All receptors derive from an adult who was a healthcare worker with PCR-confirmed SARS-CoV-2 infection or an uninfected control (not recorded which).

This clonotype has a handful of counts. The chain couples TRBV19 to TRBJ2-3; 8 positions match TRBD1. Germline assignment: CDR1 LNHDA and CDR2 SQIVND (reference sequence). There are 14 residues in the CDR3. V lost 5 bases to trimming and J lost 4 bases; unmatched junction nucleotides: 5. The DNA for the CDR3 is TGTGCCAGTAGTTCTCGGACAGGGTCAGATACGCAGTATTTT. Residues: CASSSRTGSDTQYF.

The chain has TRBV20-1 and TRBJ1-1; D is undetermined. V lost 3 bases, J lost 5 bases, and 10 bases lay in between. This CDR3 has 12 amino acids. The germline V gene has CDR1 DFQATT and CDR2 SNEGSKA (reference sequence). CDR3 coding DNA: TGCAGTGCTAGTAGGGATAATACTGAAGCTTTCTTT. Translating gives CSASRDNTEAFF.

This clonotype was recorded a few times. The rearrangement uses TRBV7-3 and TRBJ1-1; possibly TRBD1 for D (5 bases). There are 14 residues in the CDR3. From germline, CDR1 is SGHTA and CDR2 FQGTGA. The ends were cut back, 5 bases at V and 1 base at J, with 11 bases in the middle. CDR3 protein: CASSRNQGNTEAFF. In DNA, the CDR3 is TGTGCCAGCAGCCGTAATCAGGGGAACACTGAAGCTTTCTTT.

This clonotype was counted at least ten times. The chain carries TRBV7-9 and TRBJ2-5, with 8 nucleotides matching TRBD2. V was pared by 5 bases and J by 3 bases, with 11 bases of the junction left unmatched. From germline, CDR1 is SEHNR and CDR2 FQNEAQ (reference sequence). CDR3 length equals 16 residues. The CDR3 sequence: CASSKRGAGDKETQYF. The CDR3 bases are TGTGCCAGCAGCAAAAGAGGAGCGGGAGACAAAGAGACCCAGTACTTC.

This clonotype was counted a few times. The V call is TRBV18, the J call TRBJ1-1; a possible D gene is TRBD1 (5 bases). With 3 bases removed from V and 1 base from J, the gap between germline ends came to 15 bases. Per the germline V gene, CDR1 is KGHSH and CDR2 is LQKENI. The CDR3 has 16 amino acids. In nucleotides, the CDR3 is TGTGCCAGCTCACCGTTCCGGAGGGGCAAGAACACTGAAGCTTTCTTT. Protein sequence: CASSPFRRGKNTEAFF. The full variable domain, its missing parts supplied by reference TRBV18 and TRBJ1-1, is NAGVMQNPRHLVRRRGQEARLRCSPMKGHSHVYWYRQLPEEGLKFMVYLQKENIIDESGMPKERFSAEFPKEGPSILRIQQVVRGDSAAYFCASSPFRRGKNTEAFFGQGTRLTVV.